A selection of T cell receptor beta chains follows, all from one sample in a study of blood T cells in healthy people across ages. TCRdb reprocessed the 5' RACE reads with MiXCR, giving one entry per CDR3 protein. The top ten clones hold about 11% of a sample with 1.6 million or so distinct CDR3 sequences, roughly 30% of them seen once. Sequenced sample: blood. Receptor source: a woman in her thirties in good health. CDR3s include the opening cysteine and the closing phenylalanine or tryptophan. Fields, in order: clone size, D gene, V gene, J gene, CDR3 protein, CDR3 DNA. D genes are given only for firm matches. Clone size is not always given. Where it is, it says once, few, many or a class for expanded clones.

>.|TRBD2|TRBV4-1|TRBJ2-1
CASSHPGLAGNEQFF
TGCGCCAGCAGCCATCCGGGACTAGCGGGCAATGAGCAGTTCTTC
>few|.|TRBV21-1|TRBJ1-5
CASSKARGLEPQHF
TGTGCCAGCAGCAAAGCCCGGGGGTTGGAGCCCCAGCATTTT
>.|.|TRBV7-8|TRBJ2-1
CASSASLSSSYNEQFF
TGTGCCAGCAGCGCGTCCCTTTCCTCCTCCTACAATGAGCAGTTCTTC
>few|TRBD1|TRBV6-5|TRBJ1-2
CASSRDSSGYTF
TGTGCCAGCAGCCGGGACAGTAGTGGCTACACCTTC
>few|.|TRBV28|TRBJ2-7
CATVDSLSYEQYF
TGTGCCACCGTGGACAGCCTCTCCTACGAGCAGTACTTC
>.|.|TRBV6-2/TRBV6-3|TRBJ2-3
CASRQGGCDTQYF
TGTGCCAGCAGGCAGGGTGGTTGTGATACGCAGTATTTT
>.|TRBD2|TRBV7-9|TRBJ2-3
CASSITGGERTDTQYF
TGTGCCAGCAGCATTACGGGGGGGGAGAGGACAGATACGCAGTATTTT
>many|.|TRBV18|TRBJ2-5
CASSPPRGQETQYF
TGTGCCAGCAGCCCGCCACGGGGCCAAGAGACCCAGTACTTC
>many|TRBD2|TRBV4-2|TRBJ2-3
CASSPSTSGGGTDTQYF
TGTGCCAGCAGCCCCTCGACTAGCGGGGGGGGCACAGATACGCAGTATTTT
>many|.|TRBV20-1|TRBJ1-2
CSARELAGAHYGYTF
TGCAGTGCTAGAGAACTGGCGGGGGCCCACTATGGCTACACCTTC
>.|.|TRBV2|TRBJ1-4
CASSIAILGGTNEKLFF
TGTGCCAGCTCGATCGCGATTCTCGGGGGCACCAATGAAAAACTGTTTTTT
>.|TRBD1|TRBV6-5|TRBJ1-1
CASKTGWDSEGAEAFF
TGTGCCAGCAAAACCGGGTGGGACAGTGAAGGCGCCGAAGCTTTCTTT
>.|.|TRBV28|TRBJ2-1
CTSSLTGETYNEQFF
TGTACTAGCAGTTTGACGGGAGAAACCTACAATGAGCAGTTCTTC
>few|.|TRBV20-1|TRBJ1-2
CSAPLPGHLNYGYTF
TGCAGTGCTCCCCTACCGGGACACCTCAACTATGGCTACACCTTC
>.|TRBD1|TRBV27|TRBJ2-5
CASSGQGLGETQYF
TGTGCCAGCAGTGGACAGGGTCTTGGGGAGACCCAGTACTTC
>few|.|TRBV20-1|TRBJ1-5
CSARDISDQPQHF
TGCAGTGCTAGAGATATAAGCGATCAGCCCCAGCATTTT
>many|.|TRBV6-6|TRBJ2-1
CASSQERNSYNEQFF
TGTGCCAGCAGTCAGGAGCGGAACTCCTACAATGAGCAGTTCTTC
>.|.|TRBV18|TRBJ1-1
CASSPQTMGMNTEAFF
TGTGCCAGCTCACCACAGACCATGGGGATGAACACTGAAGCTTTCTTT
>.|.|TRBV6-1|TRBJ1-4
CATQLPGGKKLFF
TGTGCCACCCAACTCCCGGGGGGTAAAAAACTGTTTTTT
>few|TRBD2|TRBV5-6|TRBJ2-1
CASSPGTSYFRNEQFF
TGTGCCAGCAGCCCCGGGACTAGCTACTTTCGCAATGAGCAGTTCTTC
>.|.|TRBV20-1|TRBJ2-7
CSARGSSKGDEQYF
TGCAGTGCTAGAGGATCGTCAAAAGGGGACGAGCAGTACTTC
>.|.|TRBV6-1|TRBJ2-7
CASSEAGRVLGYEQYF
TGTGCCAGCAGTGAAGCGGGCAGGGTCTTAGGATACGAGCAGTACTTC
>once|TRBD2|TRBV20-1|TRBJ2-3
CSSGLAGGPWGDTQYF
TGCAGTTCTGGACTAGCGGGAGGGCCTTGGGGAGATACGCAGTATTTT
>few|TRBD2|TRBV7-8|TRBJ2-1
CASSRRVAGGPLSSYNEQFF
TGTGCCAGCAGCCGCCGCGTAGCGGGAGGTCCCCTTAGCTCCTACAATGAGCAGTTCTTC
>.|.|TRBV9|TRBJ1-6
CASSVTRGGNSPLHF
TGTGCCAGCAGCGTAACCAGGGGAGGGAATTCACCCCTCCACTTT
>.|TRBD1|TRBV20-1|TRBJ2-5
CSARPRTGGIQETQYF
TGCAGTGCTAGACCAAGGACAGGGGGGATCCAAGAGACCCAGTACTTC
>.|.|TRBV7-3|TRBJ2-3
CASSVIVTDTQYF
TGTGCCAGCAGCGTAATAGTAACAGATACGCAGTATTTT
>.|TRBD1|TRBV5-1|TRBJ2-5
CASSGGTGTILAETQYF
TGCGCCAGCAGCGGGGGGACAGGGACTATCCTCGCGGAGACCCAGTACTTC